The 10 T cell receptor beta chains below all came from one sample that was sequenced in a study of T-cell memory formation after mild COVID-19. In TCRdb, the 5' RACE reads were re-called with MiXCR into one record per CDR3 protein. The table has just over 60,000 distinct CDR3 sequences, 9.3% seen once. Sequencing used PBMCs or a T cell subset sorted from them (not recorded which). The source is a man between 18 and 35 years old who had mild COVID-19 (a few samples of this study predate the infection). Cell type and time point are not known.

This clonotype was seen more than once but under ten times. The chain has TRBV3-1 and TRBJ2-5; D could derive from TRBD1 or TRBD2 (5 bases each). This CDR3 is built from 13 residues. V shed 4 bases and J shed 5 bases, with 11 bases lying between them. Germline values: CDR1 LGHDT, CDR2 YNNKEL (reference sequence). The CDR3 sequence is CASSRGRGETQYF. The CDR3 region has the DNA TGTGCCAGCAGCCGGGGGAGAGGGGAGACCCAGTACTTC.

This clonotype was counted a few times. The V gene is TRBV7-9, the J gene TRBJ2-1, with 11 bases fitting TRBD2. The ends lost 1 base at V and 7 bases at J; junction bases unmatched: 15. Looked up from germline, CDR1 is SEHNR and CDR2 is FQNEAQ (reference sequence). The CDR3 extends over 19 amino acids. The CDR3: CASSLVFFAAWTSGNEQFF. CDR3 in DNA: TGTGCCAGCAGCTTAGTGTTCTTCGCCGCCTGGACTAGCGGGAATGAGCAGTTCTTC. The variable domain in full, with the rest retrieved from reference TRBV7-9 and TRBJ2-1, is DTGVSQNPRHKITKRGQNVTFRCDPISEHNRLYWYRQTLGQGPEFLTYFQNEAQLEKSRLLSDRFSAERPKGSFSTLEIQRTEQGDSAMYLCASSLVFFAAWTSGNEQFFGPGTRLTVL.

This clonotype was seen a handful of times. The genes are TRBV12-3 or TRBV12-4 and TRBJ1-2; 7 bases agree with TRBD1. J was trimmed by 4 bases and V by 6 bases; bases with no gene match: 5. The CDR3 sequence is 13 residues long. This chain's CDR3 is CASSYRGPYGYTF. The DNA of the CDR3 is TGTGCCAGCAGCTACAGGGGTCCCTATGGCTACACCTTC.

At least ten counts were recorded for this clonotype. The rearrangement joins TRBV13 to TRBJ2-5; 10 bases fit TRBD1. The CDR3 has 17 residues. The germline V gene has CDR1 PRHDT and CDR2 FYEKMQ (reference sequence). Trimming cost V 6 bases and J 5 bases; bases outside gene matches: 15. CDR3 sequence reads: CASSEFLGTGVVETQYF. The CDR3 nucleotides are TGTGCCAGCAGTGAATTTCTCGGGACAGGGGTAGTGGAGACCCAGTACTTC. Complete variable domain (other parts from reference TRBV13 and TRBJ2-5): AAGVIQSPRHLIKEKRETATLKCYPIPRHDTVYWYQQGPGQDPQFLISFYEKMQSDKGSIPDRFSAQQFSDYHSELNMSSLELGDSALYFCASSEFLGTGVVETQYFGPGTRLLVL.

V is TRBV7-2 and J is TRBJ2-7, with D uncertain. The CDR3 loop spans 12 amino acids. Germline CDR1 is SGHTA and CDR2 is FQGNSA. The germline V and J ends were trimmed by 5 bases and 3 bases, with 8 bases remaining between them. Written as DNA, the CDR3 is TGTGCCAGCAGCCGACCGGGCTACGAGCAGTACTTC. Protein product: CASSRPGYEQYF.

The genes are TRBV7-9 and TRBJ1-2, with 9 positions matching TRBD1. Germline V gene lookup returns CDR1 SEHNR and CDR2 FQNEAQ (reference sequence). V shed 2 bases, J shed 2 bases, and the junction held 3 bases outside the gene matches. The CDR3 is 15 amino acids. The CDR3 is CASSLSGQGNYGYTF. The CDR3 nucleotides read TGTGCCAGCAGCTTATCTGGACAGGGGAACTATGGCTACACCTTC.

This clonotype was seen repeatedly, ten times or more. This chain joins TRBV5-1 and TRBJ2-4; D not certain. CDR1 and CDR2 from the germline V gene are SGHRS and YFSETQ. Trimming stripped 0 bases from V and 7 bases from J, with 14 bases between. The CDR3 contains 15 residues. CDR3 sequence: CASSLGAKVGNIQYF. For the CDR3, the DNA is TGCGCCAGCAGCTTGGGCGCCAAGGTTGGGAACATTCAGTACTTC.

This clonotype was counted a few times. This chain joins TRBV18 and TRBJ2-1; the match to TRBD2 covers 10 bases. Looked up from germline, CDR1 is KGHSH and CDR2 is LQKENI. This CDR3 is built from 16 residues. Germline trimming cut 3 bases from V and 6 bases from J; bases unmatched to any gene: 8. The CDR3 nucleotides read TGTGCCAGCTCACCTTTAGGAGCGGGGGGGGCCAATGAGCAGTTCTTC. Encoded protein: CASSPLGAGGANEQFF.

This clonotype was picked up a small number of times. DNA of the CDR3: TGTGCCAGCACCGAAGGAGAAGCCTACGAGCAGTACGTC. Its protein product is CASTEGEAYEQYV. The rearrangement links TRBV2 to TRBJ2-7, with no clear D. CDR1 and CDR2 from the germline V gene are SNHLY and FYNNEI. V was clipped by 7 bases and J by 2 bases, with 12 bases between them. CDR3 length: 13 residues.

By share of the sample, this clonotype is medium-sized. The rearrangement joins TRBV7-2 to TRBJ2-5; D uncertain. This CDR3 is built from 11 residues. V shed 4 bases and J shed 5 bases, with 5 bases lying between them. Germline-derived CDR1 and CDR2 are SGHTA and FQGNSA. CDR3 residues: CASSSWETQYF. DNA for the CDR3: TGTGCCAGCAGCTCCTGGGAGACCCAGTACTTC.